This entry lists 16 T cell receptor beta chains sequenced from one sample in a study of OX40 agonist ivuxolimab in advanced cancers. Assay: immunoSEQ multiplex PCR; the TCRdb copy retains only in-frame clones and omits some. Of about 43,000 clones listed, 75% to 85% are singletons. The specimen comprised CD4+ or CD8+ T cells sorted from blood, sampled in a trial of the OX40 agonist ivuxolimab. These receptors were taken from an adult with an advanced solid tumor such as melanoma, head and neck, liver or kidney cancer.

This rearrangement joins TRBV10-3 to TRBJ2-5, with 10 bases that match TRBD2. The germline gives CDR1 ENHRY, CDR2 SYGVKD. Losses at the gene ends were 6 bases for V and 4 bases for J; bases not matched to a gene: 8. The CDR3 contains 15 residues. The chain's CDR3 is CAIRSAGGRRETQYF. In DNA form, the CDR3 reads TGTGCCATCAGATCAGCGGGAGGGCGGCGAGAGACCCAGTACTTC.

This sequence joins TRBV6-1 and TRBJ2-7, with D perhaps given as TRBD1 or TRBD2 (7 bases each). Between the trimmed V and J ends, which lost 4 bases and 9 bases, there was a span of 13 bases. Germline V gene data show CDR1 as MNHNS and CDR2 as SASEGT. There are 12 residues in the CDR3. The CDR3 is CASSATGRVQYF. Here the CDR3 DNA reads TGTGCCAGCAGTGCGACAGGGAGGGTGCAGTACTTC.

This clone was seen a handful of times. This chain links TRBV7-9 with TRBJ1-2, with D uncertain. CDR1 is SEHNR, CDR2 FQNEAQ, per germline (reference sequence). The V gene lost 3 bases and the J gene lost 6 bases, with 14 bases spanning the gap. The CDR3 has 14 residues. Written as DNA, the CDR3 is TGTGCCAGCAGCTTCGAACAGTATAAGGATGGCTACACCTTC. Protein: CASSFEQYKDGYTF.

This sequence joins TRBV6-5 and TRBJ2-1; D remains ambiguous. Germline-derived CDR1 and CDR2 are MNHEY and SVGAGI. V was pared by 0 bases and J by 16 bases, with 19 bases between. The CDR3 totals 14 residues. The CDR3 DNA reads as TGTGCCAGCAGTTACTCGATTGCGCCCAACAACTATTTCTTC. As protein: CASSYSIAPNNYFF.

The J gene is TRBJ2-3, the V gene TRBV6-4; 9 bases map to TRBD2. V shed 6 bases and J 4 bases; nucleotides not matched to a gene: 8. Germline-derived CDR1 and CDR2 are MRHNA and SNTAGT. CDR3 size: 15 residues. CDR3 in DNA: TGTGCCAGCAGCGTGGGACTAGCCTACTCAGATACGCAGTATTTT. It specifies CASSVGLAYSDTQYF.

This chain connects TRBV7-2 to TRBJ1-2, with a possible D match to TRBD1 (5 bases). Trimming left V 5 bases short and J 3 bases short, with 10 bases between. The CDR3 totals 13 residues. CDR1 is SGHTA and CDR2 is FQGNSA in the germline V gene. CDR3 sequence: CASSRPGDYGYTF. The CDR3 DNA reads TGTGCCAGCAGCCGTCCGGGGGACTATGGCTACACCTTC.

For the CDR3, the DNA is TGTGCCAGCAGCCCAGGACAGGTAAACACTGAAGCTTTCTTT. Residues: CASSPGQVNTEAFF. V usage is TRBV7-2 and J usage is TRBJ1-1; 7 nucleotides match TRBD1. V lost 5 bases and J lost 2; bases outside the gene matches: 5. Germline V lookup: CDR1 SGHTA, CDR2 FQGNSA. The CDR3 has 14 residues.

This clone was found a few times. The V and J genes are TRBV6-5 and TRBJ1-5, with D tentatively TRBD1 (5 bases). The V end was cut by 6 bases, the J end by 1 base, with 7 bases between. Germline V CDR1 and CDR2: MNHEY, SVGAGI. The CDR3 is 13 amino acids. This chain's CDR3 is CASRRGSNQPQHF. The DNA of the CDR3 is TGTGCCAGCAGAAGGGGCAGCAATCAGCCCCAGCATTTT.

The chain recombines TRBV7-6 with TRBJ2-2, with D possibly called TRBD1 or TRBD2 (6 bases each). With 11 bases removed from V and 1 base from J, the gap between germline ends came to 8 bases. CDR3 length: 12 residues. In germline, CDR1 is SGHVS, CDR2 FNYEAQ. DNA of the CDR3: TGTGCCGGAGGGGGGAACACCGGGGAGCTGTTTTTT. As protein: CAGGGNTGELFF. The whole variable domain, remainder taken from reference TRBV7-6 and TRBJ2-2, is GAGVSQSPRYKVTKRGQDVALRCDPISGHVSLYWYRQALGQGPEFLTYFNYEAQQDKSGLPNDRFSAERPEGSISTLTIQRTEQRDSAMYRCAGGGNTGELFFGEGSRLTVL.

V usage is TRBV11-2 and J usage is TRBJ2-3; D call uncertain. Trimming took 2 bases from V and 6 from J, leaving 12 bases between them. This CDR3 is built from 14 residues. From germline, CDR1 is SGHAT and CDR2 FQNNGV. CDR3 sequence reads: CASSLLGQGDTQYF. The DNA of the CDR3 is TGTGCCAGCAGCTTACTGGGCCAAGGCGATACGCAGTATTTT. Full variable domain (missing parts from reference TRBV11-2 and TRBJ2-3): EAGVAQSPRYKIIEKRQSVAFWCNPISGHATLYWYQQILGQGPKLLIQFQNNGVVDDSQLPKDRFSAERLKGVDSTLKIQPAKLEDSAVYLCASSLLGQGDTQYFGPGTRLTVL.

The J gene is TRBJ1-5, the V gene TRBV7-8, with no clear D. V lost 2 bases and J 3 bases, leaving 11 bases between the germline ends. The CDR3 covers 15 residues. Germline V CDR1 and CDR2: SGHVS, FQNEAQ. The CDR3 is CASSLWERANQPQHF. The CDR3 nucleotides read TGTGCCAGCAGCTTATGGGAAAGGGCCAATCAGCCCCAGCATTTT.

The CDR3 is CASSIGHPFFDEQYF. The CDR3 DNA is TGTGCCAGCAGTATCGGGCACCCCTTTTTCGACGAGCAGTACTTC. This chain uses TRBV6-5 with TRBJ2-7; D uncertain. The CDR3 length is 15 residues. Germline CDR1 MNHEY, CDR2 SVGAGI. Trimming shortened V by 5 bases and J by 5 bases, and 19 bases separated the two germline ends.

This rearrangement joins TRBV28 to TRBJ1-3; D may be TRBD1 (6 bases). CDR1 and CDR2 (germline): MDHEN, SYDVKM. Trimming removed 6 bases from V and 0 bases from J, with 18 bases in between. The CDR3 totals 17 residues. Here the CDR3 DNA reads TGTGCCAGCAGCCGGGGTGGGGGCTACCGCTCTGGAAACACCATATATTTT. It codes for CASSRGGGYRSGNTIYF. Complete variable domain (other parts from reference TRBV28 and TRBJ1-3): DVKVTQSSRYLVKRTGEKVFLECVQDMDHENMFWYRQDPGLGLRLIYFSYDVKMKEKGDIPEGYSVSREKKERFSLILESASTNQTSMYLCASSRGGGYRSGNTIYFGEGSWLTVV.

V usage is TRBV9 and J usage is TRBJ1-2; possibly TRBD1 for D (6 bases). Germline V lookup: CDR1 SGDLS, CDR2 YYNGEE. This CDR3 is 16 amino acids long. The V and J ends lost 2 bases and 6 bases respectively, with 20 bases between them. CDR3 bases: TGTGCCAGCAGCGTCGCTCGGGGGCGGGGAGGCGATGGCTACACCTTC. This codes for CASSVARGRGGDGYTF.

The chain employs TRBV28 and TRBJ1-2; D is ambiguous. Germline CDR1 is MDHEN and CDR2 is SYDVKM. The germline V and J ends were trimmed by 4 bases and 8 bases, with 8 bases remaining between them. The CDR3 contains 11 residues. The CDR3 nucleotides read TGTGCCAGCAGTTCCCGACGCGGCTACACCTTC. It encodes CASSSRRGYTF.

The rearrangement uses TRBV29-1 and TRBJ1-6; D is unresolved. The germline V gene encodes CDR1 SQVTM and CDR2 ANQGSEA. Trimming pared 4 bases from V and 8 bases from J, leaving 12 bases between. The CDR3 totals 13 residues. In DNA form, the CDR3 reads TGCAGCGTTGTACCCCCTTCTTATTCACCCCTCCACTTT. Protein: CSVVPPSYSPLHF.